Included here is one T cell receptor beta chain sequence, with context. The CDR3 length is 13 residues. V was pared by 2 bases and J by 6 bases, with 8 bases between. Germline CDR1 is SGHRS and CDR2 is YFSETQ. This sample stems from a study of tumor-infiltrating lymphocytes in localized non-small cell lung cancer. Method: immunoSEQ multiplex PCR; TCRdb's copy keeps in-frame clones and lacks some. This table has 12,000 or so clones, around 81% appearing once. The material sequenced was lung tumor tissue. The genes are TRBV5-1 and TRBJ2-2, with D perhaps matching TRBD1 or TRBD2 (5 bases each). The origin of this receptor is a human donor with non-small cell lung cancer. The CDR3 nucleotides read TGCGCCAGCAGCTTTTGGGACGCCGGGGAGCTGTTTTTT. Residues: CASSFWDAGELFF.